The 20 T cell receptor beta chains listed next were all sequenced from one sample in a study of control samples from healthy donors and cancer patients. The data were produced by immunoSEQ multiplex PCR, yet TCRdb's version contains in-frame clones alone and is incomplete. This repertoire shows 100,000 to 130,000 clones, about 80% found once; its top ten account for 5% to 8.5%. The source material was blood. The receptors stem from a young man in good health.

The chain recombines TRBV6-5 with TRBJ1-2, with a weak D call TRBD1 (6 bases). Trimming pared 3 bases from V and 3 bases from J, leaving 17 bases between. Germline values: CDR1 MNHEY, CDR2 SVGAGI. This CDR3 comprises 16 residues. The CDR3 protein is CASSYTGQPSDYGYTF. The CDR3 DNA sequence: TGTGCCAGCAGTTATACCGGACAGCCCTCGGACTATGGCTACACCTTC.

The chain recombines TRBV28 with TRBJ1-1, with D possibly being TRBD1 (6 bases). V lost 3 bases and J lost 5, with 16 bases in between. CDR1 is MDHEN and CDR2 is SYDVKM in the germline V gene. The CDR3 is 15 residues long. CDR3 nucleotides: TGTGCCAGCAGTTTCCTGACAGGCGGAAGGACTGAAGCTTTCTTT. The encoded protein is CASSFLTGGRTEAFF. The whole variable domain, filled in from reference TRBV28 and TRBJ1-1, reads DVKVTQSSRYLVKRTGEKVFLECVQDMDHENMFWYRQDPGLGLRLIYFSYDVKMKEKGDIPEGYSVSREKKERFSLILESASTNQTSMYLCASSFLTGGRTEAFFGQGTRLTVV.

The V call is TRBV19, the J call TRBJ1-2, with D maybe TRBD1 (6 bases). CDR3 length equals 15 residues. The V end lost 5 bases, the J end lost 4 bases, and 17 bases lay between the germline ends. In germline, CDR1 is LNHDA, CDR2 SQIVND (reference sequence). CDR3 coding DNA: TGTGCCAGTAGTCCTCGTGGAGGGGGGGTCTATGGCTACACCTTC. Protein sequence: CASSPRGGGVYGYTF.

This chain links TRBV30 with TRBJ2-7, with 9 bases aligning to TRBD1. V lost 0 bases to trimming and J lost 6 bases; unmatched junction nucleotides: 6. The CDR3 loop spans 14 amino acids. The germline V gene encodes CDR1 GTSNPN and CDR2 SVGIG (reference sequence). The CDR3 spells CAWSVGQGLGEQYV. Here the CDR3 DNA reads TGTGCCTGGAGTGTAGGACAGGGGCTTGGCGAGCAGTACGTC.

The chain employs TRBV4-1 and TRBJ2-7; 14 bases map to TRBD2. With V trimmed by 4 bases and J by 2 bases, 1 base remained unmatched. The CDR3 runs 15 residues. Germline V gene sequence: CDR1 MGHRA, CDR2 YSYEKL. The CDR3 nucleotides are TGCGCCAGCAGCCCGACTAGCGGGGGGGCCTACGAGCAGTACGTC. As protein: CASSPTSGGAYEQYV.

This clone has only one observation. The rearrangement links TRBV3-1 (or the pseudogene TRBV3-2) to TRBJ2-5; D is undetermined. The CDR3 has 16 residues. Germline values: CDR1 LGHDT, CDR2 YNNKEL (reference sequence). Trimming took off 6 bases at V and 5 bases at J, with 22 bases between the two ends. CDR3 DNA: TGTGCCAGCAGTCTCAGGTCGCTTTTGGTGGGGGAGACCCAGTACTTC. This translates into CASSLRSLLVGETQYF.

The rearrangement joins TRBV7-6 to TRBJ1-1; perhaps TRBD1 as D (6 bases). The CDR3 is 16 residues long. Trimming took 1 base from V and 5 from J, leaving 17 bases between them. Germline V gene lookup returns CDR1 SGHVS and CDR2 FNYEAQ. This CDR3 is CASSLDSTGRGTEAFF. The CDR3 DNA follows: TGTGCCAGCAGCTTAGACAGTACAGGGAGAGGGACTGAAGCTTTCTTT.

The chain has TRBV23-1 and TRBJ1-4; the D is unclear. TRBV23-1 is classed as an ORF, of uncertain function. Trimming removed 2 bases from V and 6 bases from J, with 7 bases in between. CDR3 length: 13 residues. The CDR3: CASSQRLHEKLFF. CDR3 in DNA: TGCGCCAGCAGTCAACGGCTCCATGAAAAACTGTTTTTT.

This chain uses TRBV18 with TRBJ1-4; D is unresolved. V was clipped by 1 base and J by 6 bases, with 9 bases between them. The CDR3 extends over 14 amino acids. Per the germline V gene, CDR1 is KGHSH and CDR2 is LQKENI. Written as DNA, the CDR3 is TGTGCCAGCTCACCACTCGAATGGGATGAAAAACTGTTTTTT. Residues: CASSPLEWDEKLFF.

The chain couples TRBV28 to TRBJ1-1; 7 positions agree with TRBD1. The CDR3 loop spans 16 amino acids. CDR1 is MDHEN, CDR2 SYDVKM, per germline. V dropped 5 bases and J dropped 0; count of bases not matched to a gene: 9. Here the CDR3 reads CASSPLPGQMNTEAFF. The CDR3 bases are TGTGCCAGCAGTCCACTCCCGGGACAGATGAACACTGAAGCTTTCTTT.

CDR3 DNA: TGTGCCAGCAGTGGAGGGACAGGTTGGTCCTACGAGCAGTACGTC. It yields the protein CASSGGTGWSYEQYV. V and J are TRBV2 and TRBJ2-7, with TRBD1 matching 8 bases. CDR1 is SNHLY, CDR2 FYNNEI, per germline. Trimming removed 4 bases from V and 1 base from J; junction bases left unmatched: 6. There are 15 residues in the CDR3.

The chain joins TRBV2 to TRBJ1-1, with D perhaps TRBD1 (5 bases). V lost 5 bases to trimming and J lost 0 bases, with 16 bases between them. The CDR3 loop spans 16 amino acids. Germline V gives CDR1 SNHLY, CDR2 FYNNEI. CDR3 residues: CASSLTIQGLNTEAFF. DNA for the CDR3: TGTGCCAGCAGTTTAACAATCCAGGGTCTGAACACTGAAGCTTTCTTT. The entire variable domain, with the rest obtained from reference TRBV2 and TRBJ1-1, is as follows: EPEVTQTPSHQVTQMGQEVILRCVPISNHLYFYWYRQILGQKVEFLVSFYNNEISEKSEIFDDQFSVERPDGSNFTLKIRSTKLEDSAMYFCASSLTIQGLNTEAFFGQGTRLTVV.

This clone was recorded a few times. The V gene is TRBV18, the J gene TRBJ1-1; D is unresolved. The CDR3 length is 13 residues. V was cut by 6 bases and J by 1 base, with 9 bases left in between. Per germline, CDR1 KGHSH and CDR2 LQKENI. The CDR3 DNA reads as TGTGCCAGCTCCCCAACAAGGAACACTGAAGCTTTCTTT. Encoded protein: CASSPTRNTEAFF.

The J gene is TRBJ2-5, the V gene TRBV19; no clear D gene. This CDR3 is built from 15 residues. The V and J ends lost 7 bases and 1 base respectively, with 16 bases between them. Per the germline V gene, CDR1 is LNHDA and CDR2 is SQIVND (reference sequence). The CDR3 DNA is TGTGCCAGTACCCGAACCCGCGGCTCCCAAGAGACCCAGTACTTC. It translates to CASTRTRGSQETQYF.

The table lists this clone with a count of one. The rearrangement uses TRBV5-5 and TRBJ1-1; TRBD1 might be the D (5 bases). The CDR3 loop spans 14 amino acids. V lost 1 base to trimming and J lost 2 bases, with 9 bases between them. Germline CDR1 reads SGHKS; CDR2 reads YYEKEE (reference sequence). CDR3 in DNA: TGTGCCAGCAGCTTGAGACAGTCAAACACTGAAGCTTTCTTT. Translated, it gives CASSLRQSNTEAFF.

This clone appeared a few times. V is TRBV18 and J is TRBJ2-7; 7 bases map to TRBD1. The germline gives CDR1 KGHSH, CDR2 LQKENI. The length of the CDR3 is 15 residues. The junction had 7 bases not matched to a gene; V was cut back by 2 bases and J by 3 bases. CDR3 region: CASSPSRGQDYEQYF. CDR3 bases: TGTGCCAGCTCACCATCTAGAGGACAGGACTACGAGCAGTACTTC.

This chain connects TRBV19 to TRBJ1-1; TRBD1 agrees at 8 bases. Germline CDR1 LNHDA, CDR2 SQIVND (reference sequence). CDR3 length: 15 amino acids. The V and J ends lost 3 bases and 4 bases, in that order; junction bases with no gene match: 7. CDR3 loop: CASSIWAGGSTEAFF. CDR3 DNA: TGTGCCAGTAGTATTTGGGCAGGGGGCTCCACTGAAGCTTTCTTT. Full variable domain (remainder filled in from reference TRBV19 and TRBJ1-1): DGGITQSPKYLFRKEGQNVTLSCEQNLNHDAMYWYRQDPGQGLRLIYYSQIVNDFQKGDIAEGYSVSREKKESFPLTVTSAQKNPTAFYLCASSIWAGGSTEAFFGQGTRLTVV.

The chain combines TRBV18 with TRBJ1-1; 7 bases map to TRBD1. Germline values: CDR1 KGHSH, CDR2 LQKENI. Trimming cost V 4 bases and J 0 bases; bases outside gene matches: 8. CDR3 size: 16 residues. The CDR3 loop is CASSRQGEMMNTEAFF. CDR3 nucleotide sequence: TGTGCCAGCTCACGGCAGGGGGAGATGATGAACACTGAAGCTTTCTTT.

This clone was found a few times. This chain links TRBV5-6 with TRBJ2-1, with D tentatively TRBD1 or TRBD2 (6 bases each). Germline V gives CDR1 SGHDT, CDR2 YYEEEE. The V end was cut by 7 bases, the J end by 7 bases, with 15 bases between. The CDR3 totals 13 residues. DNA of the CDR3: TGTGCCAGCGCATTACTAGGGGGGAATGAGCAGTTCTTC. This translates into CASALLGGNEQFF.

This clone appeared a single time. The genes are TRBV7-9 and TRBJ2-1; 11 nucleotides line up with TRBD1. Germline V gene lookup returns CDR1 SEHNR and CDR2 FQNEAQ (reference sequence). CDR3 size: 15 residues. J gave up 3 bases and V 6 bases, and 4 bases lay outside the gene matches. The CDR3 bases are TGTGCCAGCAGTACCGGGACAGGGGGCTACAATGAGCAGTTCTTC. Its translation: CASSTGTGGYNEQFF.